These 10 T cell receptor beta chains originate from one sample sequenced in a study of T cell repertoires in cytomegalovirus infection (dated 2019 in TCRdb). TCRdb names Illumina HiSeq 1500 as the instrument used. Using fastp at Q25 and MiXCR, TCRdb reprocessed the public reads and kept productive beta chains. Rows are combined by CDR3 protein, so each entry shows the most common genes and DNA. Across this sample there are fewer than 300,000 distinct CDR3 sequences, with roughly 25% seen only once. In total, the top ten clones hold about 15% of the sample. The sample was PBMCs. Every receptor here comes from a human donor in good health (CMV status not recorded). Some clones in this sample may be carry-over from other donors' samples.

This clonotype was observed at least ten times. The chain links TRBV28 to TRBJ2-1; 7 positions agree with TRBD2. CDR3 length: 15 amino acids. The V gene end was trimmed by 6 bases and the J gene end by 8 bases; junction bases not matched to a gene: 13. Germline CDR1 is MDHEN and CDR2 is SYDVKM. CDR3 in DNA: TGTGCCAGCAGCACCGCGGGACTATCTTTCCATGAGCAGTTCTTC. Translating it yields CASSTAGLSFHEQFF.

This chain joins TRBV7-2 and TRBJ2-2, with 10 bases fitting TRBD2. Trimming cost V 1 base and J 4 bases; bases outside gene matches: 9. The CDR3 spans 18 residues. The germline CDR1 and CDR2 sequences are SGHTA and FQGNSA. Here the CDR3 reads CASSLVSSGRGGTGELFF. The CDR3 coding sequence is TGTGCCAGCAGCTTAGTATCTAGCGGGAGAGGTGGCACCGGGGAGCTGTTTTTT.

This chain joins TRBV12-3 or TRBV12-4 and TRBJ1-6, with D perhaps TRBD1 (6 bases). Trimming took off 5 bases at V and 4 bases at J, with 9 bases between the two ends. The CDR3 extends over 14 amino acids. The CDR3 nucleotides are TGTGCCAGCAGTACAGGGAGTTATAATTCACCCCTCCACTTT. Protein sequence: CASSTGSYNSPLHF.

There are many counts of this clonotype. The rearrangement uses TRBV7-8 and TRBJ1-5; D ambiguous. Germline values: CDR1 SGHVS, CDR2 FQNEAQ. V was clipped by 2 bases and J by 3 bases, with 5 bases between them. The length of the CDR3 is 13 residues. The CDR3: CASSLKVNQPQHF. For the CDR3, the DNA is TGTGCCAGCAGCTTAAAAGTCAATCAGCCCCAGCATTTT. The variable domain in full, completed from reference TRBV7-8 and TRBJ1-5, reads GAGVSQSPRYKVAKRGQDVALRCDPISGHVSLFWYQQALGQGPEFLTYFQNEAQLDKSGLPSDRFFAERPEGSVSTLKIQRTQQEDSAVYLCASSLKVNQPQHFGDGTRLSIL.

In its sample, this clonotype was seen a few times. The CDR3 DNA follows: TGTGCCAGCAGCGAGACAGGGAGCGAGCAGTACTTC. It translates to CASSETGSEQYF. V gene TRBV28 combines with J gene TRBJ2-7; 7 bases line up with TRBD1. V was pared by 6 bases and J by 6 bases, with 5 bases of the junction left unmatched. CDR1 and CDR2 (germline): MDHEN, SYDVKM. This CDR3 spans 12 amino acids.

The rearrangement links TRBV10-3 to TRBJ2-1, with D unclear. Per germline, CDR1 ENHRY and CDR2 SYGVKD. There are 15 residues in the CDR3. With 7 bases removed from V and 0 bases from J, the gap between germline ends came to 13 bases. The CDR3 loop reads CAITSDQSSYNEQFF. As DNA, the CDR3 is TGTGCCATCACTTCGGACCAGAGCTCCTACAATGAGCAGTTCTTC.

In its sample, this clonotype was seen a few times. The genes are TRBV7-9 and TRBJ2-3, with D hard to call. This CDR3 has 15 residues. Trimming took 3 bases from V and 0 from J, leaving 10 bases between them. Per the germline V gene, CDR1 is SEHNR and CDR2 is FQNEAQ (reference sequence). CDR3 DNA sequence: TGTGCCAGCAGCTTCGGCATTCGGAGCACAGATACGCAGTATTTT. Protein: CASSFGIRSTDTQYF.

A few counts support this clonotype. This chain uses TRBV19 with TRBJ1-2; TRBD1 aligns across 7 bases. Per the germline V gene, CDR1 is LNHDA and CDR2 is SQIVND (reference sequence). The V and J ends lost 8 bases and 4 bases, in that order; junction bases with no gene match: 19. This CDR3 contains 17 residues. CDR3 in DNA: TGTGCCAGTTTCACCCTTCGCCGGGACGACAGGGTCTATGGCTACACCTTC. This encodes CASFTLRRDDRVYGYTF. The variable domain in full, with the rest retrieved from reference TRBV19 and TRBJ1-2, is DGGITQSPKYLFRKEGQNVTLSCEQNLNHDAMYWYRQDPGQGLRLIYYSQIVNDFQKGDIAEGYSVSREKKESFPLTVTSAQKNPTAFYLCASFTLRRDDRVYGYTFGSGTRLTVV.

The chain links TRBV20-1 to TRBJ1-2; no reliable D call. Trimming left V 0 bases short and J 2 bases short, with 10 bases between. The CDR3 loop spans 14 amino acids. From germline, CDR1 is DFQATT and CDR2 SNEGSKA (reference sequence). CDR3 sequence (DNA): TGCAGTGCTAGAGATTTAAAGGGAAACTATGGCTACACCTTC. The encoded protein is CSARDLKGNYGYTF.

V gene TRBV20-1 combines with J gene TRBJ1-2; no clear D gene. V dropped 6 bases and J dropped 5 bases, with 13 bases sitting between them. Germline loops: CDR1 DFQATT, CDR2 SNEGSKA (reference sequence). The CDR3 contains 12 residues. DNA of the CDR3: TGCAGTGCCCTACCGCCGACATATGGCTACACCTTC. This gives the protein CSALPPTYGYTF.